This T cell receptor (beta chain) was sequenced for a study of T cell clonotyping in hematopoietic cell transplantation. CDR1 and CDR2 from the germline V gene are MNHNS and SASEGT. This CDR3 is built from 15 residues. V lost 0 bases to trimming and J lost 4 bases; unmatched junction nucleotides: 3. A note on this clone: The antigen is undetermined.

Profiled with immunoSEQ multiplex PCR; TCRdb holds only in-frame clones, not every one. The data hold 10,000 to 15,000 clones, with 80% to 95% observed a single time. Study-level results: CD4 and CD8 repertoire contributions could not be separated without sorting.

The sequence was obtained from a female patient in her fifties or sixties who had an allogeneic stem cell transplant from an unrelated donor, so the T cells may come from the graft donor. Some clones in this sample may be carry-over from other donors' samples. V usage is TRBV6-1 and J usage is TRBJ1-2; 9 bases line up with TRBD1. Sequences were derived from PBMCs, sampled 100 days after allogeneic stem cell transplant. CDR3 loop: CASSEAPGQGYGYTF. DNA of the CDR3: TGTGCCAGCAGTGAAGCTCCGGGACAGGGCTATGGCTACACCTTC.